This entry lists 21 T cell receptor beta chains sequenced from one sample in a study of T-cell reconstitution after alpha-beta-depleted transplantation in children. Unique molecular identifiers featured in how the TCRbeta library was prepared. MiXCR was run by TCRdb on the PCR reads, yielding one entry per CDR3 protein. The repertoire consists of 700,000 to 950,000 distinct CDR3 sequences, with about 15% occurring once and the leading ten covering roughly 4.8%. The sample in question was PBMCs, mostly from graft donor cells, obtained 360 days after TCRalphabeta/CD19-depleted stem cell transplant. The receptors derive from a male patient under 18 who had a stem cell transplant for acute lymphoblastic leukemia, so the T cells may come from the graft donor.

J is TRBJ2-1 and V is TRBV4-1, with 8 bases fitting TRBD1. The CDR3 sequence is 15 residues long. Germline-derived CDR1 and CDR2 are MGHRA and YSYEKL. The V and J ends lost 3 bases and 9 bases, in that order; junction bases with no gene match: 10. The CDR3 nucleotides read TGCGCCAGCAGCCATGCCGGGACAGGAAATCCTGAGCAGTTCTTC. Protein: CASSHAGTGNPEQFF.

This clonotype was picked up many times. This chain joins TRBV5-1 and TRBJ2-2, with D possibly being TRBD1 or TRBD2 (5 bases each). The CDR3 has 13 residues. V was shortened by 0 bases and J by 9 bases, with 9 bases between the two germline ends. CDR1 and CDR2 from the germline V gene are SGHRS and YFSETQ. The CDR3 region is CASSLERDRELFF. CDR3 in DNA: TGCGCCAGCAGCTTGGAGAGGGACCGGGAGCTGTTTTTT.

This clonotype has a handful of counts. J is TRBJ2-1 and V is TRBV28; no definite D call. The CDR3 consists of 17 residues. Trimming cost V 2 bases and J 0 bases, with 14 bases left between them. Per the germline V gene, CDR1 is MDHEN and CDR2 is SYDVKM. CDR3 nucleotides: TGTGCCAGCAGTTTAGAGGCTGGATGGAGCTCCTACAATGAGCAGTTCTTC. It is translated as CASSLEAGWSSYNEQFF.

This chain joins TRBV29-1 and TRBJ2-1; D gene ambiguous. Germline V CDR1 and CDR2: SQVTM, ANQGSEA. There are 13 residues in the CDR3. The V end lost 8 bases, the J end lost 1 base, and 12 bases lay between the germline ends. The CDR3 sequence is CSSRSPSYNEQFF. The CDR3 region has the DNA TGCAGCTCGAGGTCACCTTCCTACAATGAGCAGTTCTTC.

The chain joins TRBV2 to TRBJ1-2, with a possible D match to TRBD1 (6 bases). The CDR3 is 14 residues long. V was pared by 3 bases and J by 8 bases, with 16 bases between. Germline V gives CDR1 SNHLY, CDR2 FYNNEI. The chain's CDR3 is CASSDSPGGLGYTF. The CDR3 DNA reads TGTGCCAGCAGTGATAGTCCCGGGGGCCTGGGCTACACCTTC.

The CDR3 DNA is TGCAGCGTTGGACGGACTACCCTGATCTACGAGCAGTACTTC. Translating it yields CSVGRTTLIYEQYF. This sequence joins TRBV29-1 and TRBJ2-7; D might be TRBD2 (6 bases). This CDR3 comprises 14 residues. Trimming removed 4 bases from V and 3 bases from J, with 16 bases in between. The V gene's germline CDR1 is SQVTM and CDR2 ANQGSEA.

This clonotype was observed many times. The rearrangement uses TRBV10-2 and TRBJ1-5; D remains ambiguous. This CDR3 region has 14 residues. Deletions cut 3 bases from V and 1 base from J, with 7 bases between. CDR1 and CDR2 from the germline V gene are WSHSY and SAAADI. CDR3 nucleotide sequence: TGCGCCAGCAGTGAAGAGAGGAGCAATCAGCCCCAGCATTTT. It encodes CASSEERSNQPQHF.

This clonotype was seen more than once but under ten times. The chain recombines TRBV7-2 with TRBJ2-1, with D possibly called TRBD1 or TRBD2 (7 bases each). The length of the CDR3 is 17 residues. Germline V CDR1 and CDR2: SGHTA, FQGNSA. Trimming shortened V by 1 base and J by 7 bases, and 20 bases separated the two germline ends. CDR3 bases: TGTGCCAGCAGCTTAGTCAATACAGGGGAGGGACAAAATGAGCAGTTCTTC. Residues: CASSLVNTGEGQNEQFF.

The genes are TRBV9 and TRBJ2-1; D is uncertain. Trimming left V 5 bases short and J 8 bases short, with 8 bases between. Germline V gene sequence: CDR1 SGDLS, CDR2 YYNGEE. The CDR3 loop spans 11 amino acids. The CDR3 sequence: CASSVGDEQFF. The DNA for the CDR3 is TGTGCCAGCAGTGTGGGTGATGAGCAGTTCTTC. Variable domain in full (rest from reference TRBV9 and TRBJ2-1): DSGVTQTPKHLITATGQRVTLRCSPRSGDLSVYWYQQSLDQGLQFLIQYYNGEERAKGNILERFSAQQFPDLHSELNLSSLELGDSALYFCASSVGDEQFFGPGTRLTVL.

In this sample, this clonotype turned up a few times. The rearrangement links TRBV7-9 to TRBJ1-5; the D gene is possibly TRBD1 (6 bases). Looked up from germline, CDR1 is SEHNR and CDR2 is FQNEAQ (reference sequence). This CDR3 spans 13 amino acids. Deletions cut 8 bases from V and 7 bases from J, with 15 bases between. Written as DNA, the CDR3 is TGTGCCAGCGGATCACAGGGCGAACAGCCCCAGCATTTT. Translated: CASGSQGEQPQHF.

This clonotype was counted a few times. A junction end diverges from the germline sequence, so it may reflect a read error. This rearrangement joins TRBV15 to TRBJ2-5, with 9 bases aligning to TRBD2. The CDR3 length is 15 residues. The V gene's germline CDR1 is LNHNV and CDR2 YYDKDF (reference sequence). The chain's CDR3 is CATSGDGTSRETQYF. In nucleotides, the CDR3 is TGTGCCACCAGCGGAGACGGGACTAGCAGGGAGACCCAGTACTTC.

CDR3 DNA sequence: TGTGCCAGCACCTCTCCTTCCTACGAGCAGTACTTC. As protein: CASTSPSYEQYF. The chain recombines TRBV7-9 with TRBJ2-7; D is unresolved. The CDR3 contains 12 residues. The V gene lost 7 bases and the J gene lost 1 base, with 8 bases spanning the gap. CDR1 and CDR2 (germline): SEHNR, FQNEAQ (reference sequence).

The chain has TRBV20-1 and TRBJ2-7, with unresolved D. The CDR3 has 15 residues. CDR1 is DFQATT, CDR2 SNEGSKA, per germline (reference sequence). V was clipped by 5 bases and J by 5 bases, with 22 bases between them. CDR3 in amino acids: CSAALRLVGTDEQYF. The CDR3 bases are TGCAGTGCTGCCCTCCGACTGGTGGGTACGGACGAGCAGTACTTC.

This clonotype was seen a handful of times. This rearrangement joins TRBV19 to TRBJ2-3, with TRBD2 matching over 9 bases. This CDR3 contains 15 residues. The V and J ends lost 5 bases and 2 bases, in that order; junction bases with no gene match: 5. Germline CDR1 and CDR2: LNHDA and SQIVND (reference sequence). CDR3 sequence reads: CASSGTSSYTDTQYF. The CDR3 nucleotides are TGTGCCAGTAGTGGGACTAGCAGCTACACAGATACGCAGTATTTT.

The chain employs TRBV3-1 and TRBJ2-3; D unclear. CDR3 size: 15 residues. V was cut by 0 bases and J by 1 base, with 8 bases left in between. Germline CDR1 LGHDT, CDR2 YNNKEL (reference sequence). This chain's CDR3 is CASSQESQGTDTQYF. The CDR3 DNA follows: TGTGCCAGCAGCCAAGAGAGCCAAGGCACAGATACGCAGTATTTT.

The chain recombines TRBV4-1 with TRBJ2-7; 13 bases line up with TRBD2. The CDR3 is 15 amino acids. V gave up 5 bases and J gave up 5 bases; unmatched junction bases: 6. Germline CDR1 and CDR2: MGHRA and YSYEKL. CDR3 residues: CASSRTSGRYDEQYF. In DNA, the CDR3 is TGCGCCAGCAGCAGGACTAGCGGGAGATACGACGAGCAGTACTTC.

This clonotype was recorded a few times. This chain links TRBV27 with TRBJ2-7; D may be TRBD1 (5 bases). There are 12 residues in the CDR3. V was cut by 5 bases and J by 4 bases, with 9 bases left in between. Germline lookup yields CDR1 MNHEY and CDR2 SMNVEV (reference sequence). The CDR3 reads CASSPNRYEQYF. CDR3 nucleotide sequence: TGTGCCAGCAGTCCCAACAGGTACGAGCAGTACTTC.

This clonotype was detected only a few times. The J gene is TRBJ2-1, the V gene TRBV20-1, with D perhaps TRBD1 (6 bases). Per the germline V gene, CDR1 is DFQATT and CDR2 is SNEGSKA (reference sequence). The CDR3 is made up of 12 amino acids. Trimming shortened V by 5 bases and J by 9 bases, and 14 bases separated the two germline ends. The CDR3: CSADALGGEQFF. As DNA, the CDR3 is TGCAGTGCTGACGCACTAGGGGGTGAGCAGTTCTTC.

This clonotype has ten or more counts. The rearrangement links TRBV15 to TRBJ2-1, with 7 bases aligning to TRBD2. CDR3 length: 15 residues. Germline CDR1 reads LNHNV; CDR2 reads YYDKDF (reference sequence). The J segment lost 3 bases and the V segment lost 5 bases, leaving 7 bases of the junction unmatched. CDR3 DNA: TGTGCCACCAGCCCCTTTGGCGGGAGCTACAATGAGCAGTTCTTC. Its translation: CATSPFGGSYNEQFF.

The chain uses TRBV24-1 and TRBJ2-2; D tentatively fits TRBD1 or TRBD2 (6 bases each). Trimming left V 6 bases short and J 6 bases short, with 13 bases between. The germline CDR1 and CDR2 sequences are KGHDR and SFDVKD. The CDR3 is 14 residues long. The CDR3 DNA follows: TGTGCCACCAGTATTCGGGGGCTATCCGGGGAGCTGTTTTTT. Its protein product is CATSIRGLSGELFF.

This clonotype was found a few times. The V call is TRBV25-1, the J call TRBJ1-3; the D is unclear. Germline V gives CDR1 MGHDK, CDR2 SYGVNS. CDR3 size: 16 residues. Trimming left V 1 base short and J 4 bases short, with 14 bases between. The CDR3 loop reads CASSESAERNGNTIYF. The CDR3 bases are TGTGCCAGCAGTGAATCGGCCGAGAGGAACGGAAACACCATATATTTT.